The clone carrying this T cell receptor (beta chain) has at least ten counts. The data stem from a study of Graves' ophthalmopathy and Graves' hyperthyroidism. RNA transcripts provided the template for amplifying TCR beta CDR3 regions. In the first round, RT-PCR was carried out with HTBI primers, and a multiplex PCR formed the second round. TCRdb independently ran MiXCR on the multiplex PCR reads; one entry per CDR3 protein. The sample includes hundreds of thousands of distinct CDR3 sequences, about 15% of them seen just once. V was cut by 5 bases and J by 0 bases, with 10 bases left in between. This CDR3 has 14 residues. The germline CDR1 and CDR2 sequences are MNHEY and SMNVEV (reference sequence).

The rearrangement uses TRBV27 and TRBJ1-1, with D perhaps matching TRBD1 (6 bases). The TCR sequence derives from a woman aged 30 to 39 with Graves' ophthalmopathy. Sequenced sample: blood. CDR3 residues: CASSVDSMNTEAFF. Written as DNA, the CDR3 is TGTGCCAGCAGTGTGGACAGTATGAACACTGAAGCTTTCTTT.